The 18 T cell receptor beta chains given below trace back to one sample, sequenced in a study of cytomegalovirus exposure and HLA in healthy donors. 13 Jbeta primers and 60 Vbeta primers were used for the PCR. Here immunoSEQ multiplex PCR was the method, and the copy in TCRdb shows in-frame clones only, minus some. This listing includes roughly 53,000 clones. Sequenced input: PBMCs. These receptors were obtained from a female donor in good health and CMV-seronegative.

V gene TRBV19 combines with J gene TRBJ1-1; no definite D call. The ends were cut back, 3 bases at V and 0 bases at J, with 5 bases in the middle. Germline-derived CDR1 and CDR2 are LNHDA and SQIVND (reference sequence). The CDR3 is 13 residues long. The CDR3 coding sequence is TGTGCCAGTAGTATGGCCTTGAACACTGAAGCTTTCTTT. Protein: CASSMALNTEAFF.

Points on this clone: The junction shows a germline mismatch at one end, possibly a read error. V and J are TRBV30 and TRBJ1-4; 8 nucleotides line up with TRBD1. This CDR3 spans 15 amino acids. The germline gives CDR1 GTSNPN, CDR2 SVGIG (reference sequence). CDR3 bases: TGTGCCGGGAGTCCCCCAGGGGGCACTAGTGAAAAACTGTTTTTT. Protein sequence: CAGSPPGGTSEKLFF. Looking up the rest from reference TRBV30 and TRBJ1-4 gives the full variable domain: SQTIHQWPATLVQPVGSPLSLECTVEGTSNPNLYWYRQAAGRGLQLLFYSVGIGQISSEVPQNLSASRPQDRQFILSSKKLLLSDSGFYLCAGSPPGGTSEKLFFGSGTQLSVL.

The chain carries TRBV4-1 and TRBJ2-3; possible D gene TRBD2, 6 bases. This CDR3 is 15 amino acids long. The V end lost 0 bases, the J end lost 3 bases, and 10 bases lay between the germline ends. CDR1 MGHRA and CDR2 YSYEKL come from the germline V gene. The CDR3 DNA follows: TGCGCCAGCAGCCAAGATGGGGGAGGAACAGATACGCAGTATTTT. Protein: CASSQDGGGTDTQYF.

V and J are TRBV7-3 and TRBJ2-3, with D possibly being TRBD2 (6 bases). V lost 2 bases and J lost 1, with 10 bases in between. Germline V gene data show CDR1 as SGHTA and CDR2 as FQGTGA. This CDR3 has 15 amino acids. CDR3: CASSLHSGGTDTQYF. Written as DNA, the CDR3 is TGTGCCAGCAGCTTACACTCGGGAGGCACAGATACGCAGTATTTT. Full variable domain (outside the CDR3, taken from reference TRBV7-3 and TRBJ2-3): GAGVSQTPSNKVTEKGKYVELRCDPISGHTALYWYRQSLGQGPEFLIYFQGTGAADDSGLPNDRFFAVRPEGSVSTLKIQRTERGDSAVYLCASSLHSGGTDTQYFGPGTRLTVL.

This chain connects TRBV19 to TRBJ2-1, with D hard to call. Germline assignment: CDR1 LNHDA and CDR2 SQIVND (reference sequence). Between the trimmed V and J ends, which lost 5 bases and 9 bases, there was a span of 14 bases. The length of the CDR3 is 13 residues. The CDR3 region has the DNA TGTGCCAGTAGTCCCCTCGACTCCCGTGAGCAGTTCTTC. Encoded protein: CASSPLDSREQFF.

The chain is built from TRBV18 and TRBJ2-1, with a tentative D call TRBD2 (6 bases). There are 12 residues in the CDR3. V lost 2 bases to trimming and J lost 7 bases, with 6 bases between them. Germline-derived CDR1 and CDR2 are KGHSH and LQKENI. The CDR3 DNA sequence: TGTGCCAGCTCACCAGGGGGGAATGAGCAGTTCTTC. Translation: CASSPGGNEQFF.

Written as DNA, the CDR3 is TGTGCCAGCAGACCTCCGGGACTAGCCTACGAGCAGTACTTC. Translated, it gives CASRPPGLAYEQYF. This chain uses TRBV6-5 with TRBJ2-7; 8 nucleotides agree with TRBD2. From germline, CDR1 is MNHEY and CDR2 SVGAGI. J lost 2 bases, V lost 6 bases, and 6 bases had no gene match. This CDR3 is 14 amino acids long.

For the CDR3, the DNA is TGCGCCAGCAGCCCCCAACCGGGGACAGGCGAGAACACCGGGGAGCTGTTTTTT. It specifies CASSPQPGTGENTGELFF. The chain employs TRBV4-3 and TRBJ2-2, with TRBD1 matching over 8 bases. The CDR3 consists of 18 residues. Germline V lookup: CDR1 LGHNA, CDR2 YSLEER. Losses at the gene ends were 4 bases for V and 1 base for J; bases not matched to a gene: 11.

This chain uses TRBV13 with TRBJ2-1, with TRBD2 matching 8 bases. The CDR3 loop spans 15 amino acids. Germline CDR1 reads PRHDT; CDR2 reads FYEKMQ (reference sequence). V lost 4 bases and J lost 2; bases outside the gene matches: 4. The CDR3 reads CASSSPGLAYNEQFF. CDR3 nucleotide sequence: TGTGCCAGCAGCTCACCGGGACTAGCCTACAATGAGCAGTTCTTC. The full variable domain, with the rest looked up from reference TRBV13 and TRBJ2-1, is AAGVIQSPRHLIKEKRETATLKCYPIPRHDTVYWYQQGPGQDPQFLISFYEKMQSDKGSIPDRFSAQQFSDYHSELNMSSLELGDSALYFCASSSPGLAYNEQFFGPGTRLTVL.

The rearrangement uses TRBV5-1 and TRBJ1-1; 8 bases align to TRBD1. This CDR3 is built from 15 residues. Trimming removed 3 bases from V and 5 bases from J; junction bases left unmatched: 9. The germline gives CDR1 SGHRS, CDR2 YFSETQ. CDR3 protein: CASSSTNTGGTEAFF. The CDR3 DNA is TGCGCCAGCAGCTCCACCAATACAGGGGGGACTGAAGCTTTCTTT.

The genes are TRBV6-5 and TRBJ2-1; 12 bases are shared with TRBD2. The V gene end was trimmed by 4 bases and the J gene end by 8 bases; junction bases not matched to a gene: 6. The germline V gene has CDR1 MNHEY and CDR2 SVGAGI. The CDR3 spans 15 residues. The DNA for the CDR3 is TGTGCCAGCAGTTTCGCCCCTAGCGGGGGGGATGAGCAGTTCTTC. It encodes CASSFAPSGGDEQFF.

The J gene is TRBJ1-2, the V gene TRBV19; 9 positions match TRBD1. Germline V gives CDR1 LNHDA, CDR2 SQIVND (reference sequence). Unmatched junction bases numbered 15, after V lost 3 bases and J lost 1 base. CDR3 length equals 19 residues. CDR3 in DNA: TGTGCCAGTAGTATTGAAGCAAGGGGCCGGGACAGGGATAACTATGGCTACACCTTC. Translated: CASSIEARGRDRDNYGYTF.

CDR3 nucleotides: TGCGCCAGCAGCTTGAAAGGGGGTACGAACACCGGGGAGCTGTTTTTT. Translating it yields CASSLKGGTNTGELFF. V gene TRBV5-1 combines with J gene TRBJ2-2; perhaps TRBD1 as D (6 bases). Germline assignment: CDR1 SGHRS and CDR2 YFSETQ. V lost 1 base, J lost 0 bases, and 10 bases lay in between. CDR3 length: 16 residues.

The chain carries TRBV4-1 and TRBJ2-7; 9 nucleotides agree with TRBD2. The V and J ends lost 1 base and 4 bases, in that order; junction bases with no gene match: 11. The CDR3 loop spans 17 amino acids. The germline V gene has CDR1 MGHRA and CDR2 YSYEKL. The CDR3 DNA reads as TGCGCCAGCAGCCAAGCGGTGCGGGAGGGCCAAGTTTACGAGCAGTACTTC. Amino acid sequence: CASSQAVREGQVYEQYF.

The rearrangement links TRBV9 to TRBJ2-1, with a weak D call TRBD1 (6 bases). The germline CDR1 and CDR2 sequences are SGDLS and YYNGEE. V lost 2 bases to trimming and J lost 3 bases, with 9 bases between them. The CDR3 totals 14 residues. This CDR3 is CASSVGTIYNEQFF. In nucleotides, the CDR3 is TGTGCCAGCAGCGTCGGGACAATCTACAATGAGCAGTTCTTC.

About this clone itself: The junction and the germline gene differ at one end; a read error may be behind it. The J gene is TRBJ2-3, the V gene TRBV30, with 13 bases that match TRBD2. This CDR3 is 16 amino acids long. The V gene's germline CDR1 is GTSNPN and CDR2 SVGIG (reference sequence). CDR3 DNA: TGTGCCTGGAGTGTACTAGCGGGGGGGCCTGGAGATAAGCAGTATTTT. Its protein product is CAWSVLAGGPGDKQYF.

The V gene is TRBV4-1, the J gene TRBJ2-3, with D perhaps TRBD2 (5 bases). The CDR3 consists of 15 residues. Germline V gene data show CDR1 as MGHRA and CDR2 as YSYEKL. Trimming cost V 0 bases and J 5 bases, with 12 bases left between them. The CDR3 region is CASSQDYLEGDTQYF. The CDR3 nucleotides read TGCGCCAGCAGCCAAGACTACCTAGAGGGAGATACGCAGTATTTT.

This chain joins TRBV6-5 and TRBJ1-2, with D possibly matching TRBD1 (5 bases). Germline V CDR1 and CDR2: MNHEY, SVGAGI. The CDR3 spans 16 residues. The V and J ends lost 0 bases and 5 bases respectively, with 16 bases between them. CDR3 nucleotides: TGTGCCAGCAGTTACTCGACTGCCGGACAAGGATATGGCTACACCTTC. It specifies CASSYSTAGQGYGYTF.